One and the same sample provided the 21 T cell receptor beta chains below, sequenced in a study of molecular identifiers for immune sequencing clone quantification. Each CDR3 protein gets one entry after TCRdb re-called the PCR reads with MiXCR. The sample lists 88,000 or so distinct CDR3 sequences; approximately 22% were seen once. What was sequenced was naive CD8+ T cells from blood, with Jurkat cell RNA spiked in. Indicated subset: FACS-sorted CD8+CD4-CCR7+CD45RA+ naive T cells. Receptor source: a human donor in good health. Some libraries in this study had Jurkat cell RNA spiked in.

This clonotype was seen ten or more times. The chain joins TRBV2 to TRBJ2-5; perhaps D is TRBD1 or TRBD2 (7 bases each). The CDR3 has 15 residues. The germline V gene has CDR1 SNHLY and CDR2 FYNNEI. Trimming removed 3 bases from V and 5 bases from J, with 16 bases in between. DNA for the CDR3: TGTGCCAGCAGTGACGGGGGGACAGTCTGGGAGACCCAGTACTTC. Amino acids: CASSDGGTVWETQYF.

This clonotype was observed many times. J is TRBJ2-7 and V is TRBV4-1; D perhaps matches TRBD1 (6 bases). The V gene's germline CDR1 is MGHRA and CDR2 YSYEKL. The length of the CDR3 is 16 residues. CDR3 loop: CAGQPTGTPVLREQYF. The CDR3 region has the DNA TGCGCGGGGCAGCCAACCGGGACACCCGTGCTCCGCGAGCAGTACTTC.

The chain joins TRBV5-4 to TRBJ2-5; D possibly corresponds to TRBD2 (5 bases). The CDR3 sequence is 13 residues long. V was clipped by 6 bases and J by 5 bases, with 14 bases between them. The germline V gene has CDR1 SGHNT and CDR2 YYREEE (reference sequence). The CDR3 DNA reads as TGTGCCAGCACCCAGGCCCCGGGGGAGACCCAGTACTTC. Protein: CASTQAPGETQYF.

A remark on this clonotype: Just one base apart from a much larger clone, this may be a read error. CDR3 amino acids: CASSRYPGLQTIADTQYF. DNA of the CDR3: TGTGCCAGCAGCCGCTACCCGGGACTACAGACGATCGCAGATACGCAGTATTTT. The V gene is TRBV7-6, the J gene TRBJ2-3; TRBD2 aligns across 7 bases. With 5 bases clipped from V and 4 bases from J, the junction kept 18 bases outside the gene matches. This CDR3 comprises 18 residues. Germline CDR1 reads SGHVS; CDR2 reads FNYEAQ.

This clonotype was detected only a few times. CDR3 coding DNA: TGTGCCAGCAGTTACGGATGGCCCCCTAATGAGCAGTTCTTC. Protein sequence: CASSYGWPPNEQFF. The V and J genes are TRBV6-2 or TRBV6-3 and TRBJ2-1; D not resolved. V was clipped by 2 bases and J by 7 bases, with 12 bases between them. CDR1 MNHEY and CDR2 SVGEGT come from the germline V gene. CDR3 size: 14 residues.

The genes are TRBV20-1 and TRBJ1-4, with D unclear. This CDR3 contains 15 residues. Trimming shortened V by 2 bases and J by 0 bases, and 10 bases separated the two germline ends. Germline V lookup: CDR1 DFQATT, CDR2 SNEGSKA (reference sequence). The DNA of the CDR3 is TGCAGTGCTAGAAGTGCGACTGCAACTAATGAAAAACTGTTTTTT. Translation gives CSARSATATNEKLFF.

This clonotype was seen more than once but under ten times. The V gene is TRBV30, the J gene TRBJ2-7, with 9 bases aligning to TRBD1. Trimming removed 1 base from V and 2 bases from J; junction bases left unmatched: 6. Looked up from germline, CDR1 is GTSNPN and CDR2 is SVGIG (reference sequence). This CDR3 has 15 amino acids. The CDR3 region has the DNA TGTGCCTGGAGTGACAGGGGGCGATTTCCCTACGAGCAGTACTTC. This sequence encodes CAWSDRGRFPYEQYF. Drawing the rest from reference TRBV30 and TRBJ2-7, the complete variable domain is SQTIHQWPATLVQPVGSPLSLECTVEGTSNPNLYWYRQAAGRGLQLLFYSVGIGQISSEVPQNLSASRPQDRQFILSSKKLLLSDSGFYLCAWSDRGRFPYEQYFGPGTRLTVT.

This clonotype was observed many times. V and J are TRBV6-2 or TRBV6-3 and TRBJ2-3, with 12 bases that match TRBD2. V lost 2 bases and J lost 6; bases outside the gene matches: 9. The CDR3 runs to 17 residues. From germline, CDR1 is MNHEY and CDR2 SVGEGT. DNA of the CDR3: TGTGCCAGCAGTTACCCGACTAGCGGGAGTTCACGGGATACGCAGTATTTT. Protein sequence: CASSYPTSGSSRDTQYF.

This clonotype was counted ten times or more. The V gene is TRBV23-1, the J gene TRBJ2-7, with a tentative D call TRBD2 (5 bases). TRBV23-1 is treated as an ORF (open reading frame) with a function not yet certain. CDR3 length: 12 amino acids. V lost 11 bases and J lost 0, with 11 bases in between. The CDR3 DNA follows: TGCGCCGATCCGGGAAGCTCCTACGAGCAGTACTTC. Protein: CADPGSSYEQYF.

This clonotype was counted ten times or more. DNA of the CDR3: TGCAGTGCTAGAGATGGGGAGACTAGCACAGATACGCAGTATTTT. As protein: CSARDGETSTDTQYF. The chain is built from TRBV20-1 and TRBJ2-3; tentatively, D is TRBD2 (5 bases). This CDR3 spans 15 amino acids. Germline V gene data show CDR1 as DFQATT and CDR2 as SNEGSKA (reference sequence). Deletions cut 0 bases from V and 0 bases from J, with 10 bases between.

This clonotype was recorded many times. The chain employs TRBV6-5 and TRBJ2-2; D is ambiguous. Looked up from germline, CDR1 is MNHEY and CDR2 is SVGAGI. The CDR3 is made up of 14 amino acids. Trimming took off 2 bases at V and 2 bases at J, with 6 bases between the two ends. This chain's CDR3 is CASSYTINTGELFF. CDR3 sequence (DNA): TGTGCCAGCAGTTACACTATTAACACCGGGGAGCTGTTTTTT.

This clonotype was recorded many times. CDR3 region: CASSLGLRTDTQYF. The CDR3 DNA reads TGTGCCAGCAGTTTAGGACTCCGCACAGATACGCAGTATTTT. The chain is built from TRBV27 and TRBJ2-3; perhaps TRBD2 as D (5 bases). Looked up from germline, CDR1 is MNHEY and CDR2 is SMNVEV (reference sequence). Trimming cost V 2 bases and J 1 base, with 7 bases left between them. The CDR3 is 14 residues long.

This clonotype showed up just a few times. The V call is TRBV23-1, the J call TRBJ1-2; possibly TRBD1 for D (6 bases). TRBV23-1 is an ORF, and what it does is uncertain. Trimming removed 3 bases at V and 6 bases at J, with 20 bases between. CDR3 length equals 16 residues. The DNA for the CDR3 is TGCGCCAGCAGTCACACCACCCAGGGGACCGGCCATGGCTACACCTTC. It codes for CASSHTTQGTGHGYTF.

As regards this clonotype: With a much larger clone just one base away, this may be a read error. The chain joins TRBV6-6 to TRBJ1-6; TRBD1 agrees at 10 bases. Losses at the gene ends were 10 bases for V and 8 bases for J; bases not matched to a gene: 5. CDR1 is MNHNY, CDR2 SVGAGI, per germline (reference sequence). The CDR3 spans 13 residues. The CDR3 here is CATGQGDYSPLHF. The CDR3 DNA reads TGTGCCACAGGACAGGGGGACTATTCACCCCTCCACTTT.

This clonotype has a handful of counts. The chain has TRBV12-5 and TRBJ2-2; D is ambiguous. Germline V gene sequence: CDR1 LGHNT, CDR2 FRNRAP. The CDR3 totals 15 residues. The V and J ends lost 1 base and 3 bases respectively, with 9 bases between them. Written as DNA, the CDR3 is TGTGCTAGTGGTTTGGACACAGCTTACACCGGGGAGCTGTTTTTT. As protein: CASGLDTAYTGELFF.

Regarding this clonotype: It may be a read error: a sequence one base away is much more abundant. The chain has TRBV13 and TRBJ2-3; the D call may be TRBD1 or TRBD2 (5 bases each). Germline CDR1 and CDR2: PRHDT and FYEKMQ (reference sequence). The CDR3 covers 16 residues. CDR3 DNA: TGTGCCAGCAACTTAAGGGGAGTCGACGGGACAGATACGCAGTATTTT. It specifies CASNLRGVDGTDTQYF.

This clonotype was observed many times. V and J are TRBV7-9 and TRBJ1-5; D unresolved. Trimming pared 1 base from V and 0 bases from J, leaving 10 bases between. The CDR3 is 16 amino acids. Germline CDR1 and CDR2: SEHNR and FQNEAQ (reference sequence). As DNA, the CDR3 is TGTGCCAGCAGCTTAGGACGAACCGATAGCAATCAGCCCCAGCATTTT. Translating it yields CASSLGRTDSNQPQHF.

This clonotype was seen ten or more times. As DNA, the CDR3 is TGCGCCAGCAGCGAGGGACTCTCTGGAAACACCATATATTTT. This translates into CASSEGLSGNTIYF. V gene TRBV4-3 combines with J gene TRBJ1-3; tentatively, D is TRBD1 (5 bases). The CDR3 length is 14 residues. Germline V gene sequence: CDR1 LGHNA, CDR2 YSLEER. Between the trimmed V and J ends, which lost 5 bases and 0 bases, there was a span of 8 bases.

This clonotype has ten or more counts. V gene TRBV20-1 combines with J gene TRBJ2-3, with a weak D call TRBD2 (6 bases). V was trimmed by 2 bases and J by 2 bases, leaving 14 bases between them. CDR3 length: 15 residues. Germline values: CDR1 DFQATT, CDR2 SNEGSKA (reference sequence). In nucleotides, the CDR3 is TGCAGTGCTAGATTTACGGGGGATCCCACAGATACGCAGTATTTT. This translates into CSARFTGDPTDTQYF.

This clonotype was detected many times. The rearrangement links TRBV11-3 to TRBJ2-7; D might be TRBD1 or TRBD2, each matching 5 bases. The CDR3 contains 14 residues. Trimming took 1 base from V and 2 from J, leaving 9 bases between them. Germline loops: CDR1 SGHNT, CDR2 YENEEA. The CDR3 reads CASSLGGTPYEQYF. CDR3 in DNA: TGTGCCAGCAGCTTAGGGGGGACCCCCTACGAGCAGTACTTC.

The sample holds many counts of this clonotype. The chain is built from TRBV2 and TRBJ1-5; D remains unclear. This CDR3 has 15 amino acids. Germline V gene data show CDR1 as SNHLY and CDR2 as FYNNEI. The V and J ends lost 1 base and 5 bases respectively, with 12 bases between them. CDR3 bases: TGTGCCAGCAGTGAAGTGGCGGGGAGAGATCAGCCCCAGCATTTT. Amino acids: CASSEVAGRDQPQHF.